This T cell receptor (beta chain) was captured by sequencing in a study of T cell responses to AZD1222 COVID-19 vaccine. On this clone: Its target is not known.

Sequenced by immunoSEQ multiplex PCR; TCRdb stores in-frame clones only, minus some. In the table there are about 130,000 clones, 70% to 90% of which are singletons. Study results and caveats: Donors were largely white British and mainly female; clonal diversity was possibly underestimated. Reportedly, nearly half of unique spike TCRs recognized epitopes outside B.1.351/B.1.1.7 mutations. The repertoires were collected only after the peak T cell response.

This CDR3 is built from 15 residues. The V gene end was trimmed by 7 bases and the J gene end by 5 bases; junction bases not matched to a gene: 11. Germline loops: CDR1 MDHEN, CDR2 SYDVKM. Here the sequenced sample was peripheral blood, taken on day 0 of AZD1222 vaccination. The gene calls are TRBV28 and TRBJ1-1, with 9 positions matching TRBD1. This TCR came from an adult in good health. In DNA form, the CDR3 reads TGTGCCAGCACTAAGACAGGGGGAACGAGGACTGAAGCTTTCTTT. Protein: CASTKTGGTRTEAFF.